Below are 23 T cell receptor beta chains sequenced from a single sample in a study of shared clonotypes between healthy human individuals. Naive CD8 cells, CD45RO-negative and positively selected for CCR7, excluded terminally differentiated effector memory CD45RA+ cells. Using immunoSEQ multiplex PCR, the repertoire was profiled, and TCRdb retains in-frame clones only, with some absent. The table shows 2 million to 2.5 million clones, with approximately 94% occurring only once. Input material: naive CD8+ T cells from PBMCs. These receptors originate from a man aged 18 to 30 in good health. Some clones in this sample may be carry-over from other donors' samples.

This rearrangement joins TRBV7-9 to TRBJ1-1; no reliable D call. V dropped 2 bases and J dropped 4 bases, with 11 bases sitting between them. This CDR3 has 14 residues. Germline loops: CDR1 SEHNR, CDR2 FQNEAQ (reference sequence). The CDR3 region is CASSLWGVGTEAFF. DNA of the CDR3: TGTGCCAGCAGCTTATGGGGAGTTGGCACTGAAGCTTTCTTT.

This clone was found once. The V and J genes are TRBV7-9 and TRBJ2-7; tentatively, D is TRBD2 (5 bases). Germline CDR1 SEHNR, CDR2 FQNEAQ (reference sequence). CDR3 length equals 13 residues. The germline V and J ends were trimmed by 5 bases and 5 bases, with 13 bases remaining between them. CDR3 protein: CASSADSPNEQYF. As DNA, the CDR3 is TGTGCCAGCAGCGCGGACTCGCCCAACGAGCAGTACTTC.

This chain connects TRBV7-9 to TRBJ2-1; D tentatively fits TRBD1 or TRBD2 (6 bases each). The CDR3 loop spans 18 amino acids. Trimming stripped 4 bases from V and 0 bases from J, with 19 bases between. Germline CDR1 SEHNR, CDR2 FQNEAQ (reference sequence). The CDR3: CASSSSRGVRGSYNEQFF. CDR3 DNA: TGTGCCAGCAGCTCCAGTAGGGGGGTTAGGGGCTCCTACAATGAGCAGTTCTTC.

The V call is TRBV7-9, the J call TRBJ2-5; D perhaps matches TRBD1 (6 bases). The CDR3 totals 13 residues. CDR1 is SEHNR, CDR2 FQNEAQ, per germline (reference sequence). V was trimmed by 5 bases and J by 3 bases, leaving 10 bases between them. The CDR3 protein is CASSLQGKETQYF. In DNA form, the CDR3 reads TGTGCCAGCAGCCTGCAGGGGAAAGAGACCCAGTACTTC.

As DNA, the CDR3 is TGTGCCAGCAGTTACCTCCCGGGGTTCGAGGAAGCTTTCTTT. Its protein product is CASSYLPGFEEAFF. The rearrangement links TRBV6-5 to TRBJ1-1, with D uncertain. Germline CDR1 and CDR2: MNHEY and SVGAGI. Between the trimmed V and J ends, which lost 2 bases and 8 bases, there was a span of 15 bases. This CDR3 comprises 14 residues.

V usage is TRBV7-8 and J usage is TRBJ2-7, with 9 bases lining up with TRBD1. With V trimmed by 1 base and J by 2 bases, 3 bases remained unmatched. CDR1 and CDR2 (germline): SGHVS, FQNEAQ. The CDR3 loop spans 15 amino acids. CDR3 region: CASSLVRQGAYEQYF. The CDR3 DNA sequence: TGTGCCAGCAGCTTAGTCAGACAGGGGGCCTACGAGCAGTACTTC.

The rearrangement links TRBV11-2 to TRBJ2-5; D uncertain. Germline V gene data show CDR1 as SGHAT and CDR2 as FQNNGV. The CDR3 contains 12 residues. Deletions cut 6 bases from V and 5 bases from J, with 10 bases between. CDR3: CASRFMGETQYF. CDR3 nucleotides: TGTGCCAGCAGGTTCATGGGCGAGACCCAGTACTTC. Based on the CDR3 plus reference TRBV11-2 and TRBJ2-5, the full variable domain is EAGVAQSPRYKIIEKRQSVAFWCNPISGHATLYWYQQILGQGPKLLIQFQNNGVVDDSQLPKDRFSAERLKGVDSTLKIQPAKLEDSAVYLCASRFMGETQYFGPGTRLLVL.

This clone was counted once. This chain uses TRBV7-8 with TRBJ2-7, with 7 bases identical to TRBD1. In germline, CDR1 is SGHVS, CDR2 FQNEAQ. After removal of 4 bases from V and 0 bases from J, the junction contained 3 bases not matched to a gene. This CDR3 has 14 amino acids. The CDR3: CASSWTGRSYEQYF. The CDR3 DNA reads TGTGCCAGCAGCTGGACAGGTCGCTCCTACGAGCAGTACTTC.

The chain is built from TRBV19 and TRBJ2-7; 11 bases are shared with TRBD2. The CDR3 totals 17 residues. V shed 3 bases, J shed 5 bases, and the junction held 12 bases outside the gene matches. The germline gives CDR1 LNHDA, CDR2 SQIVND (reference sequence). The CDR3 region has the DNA TGTGCCAGTAGTATCGGGGCCTTACTAGCGGGAGTCGACGAGCAGTACTTC. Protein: CASSIGALLAGVDEQYF.

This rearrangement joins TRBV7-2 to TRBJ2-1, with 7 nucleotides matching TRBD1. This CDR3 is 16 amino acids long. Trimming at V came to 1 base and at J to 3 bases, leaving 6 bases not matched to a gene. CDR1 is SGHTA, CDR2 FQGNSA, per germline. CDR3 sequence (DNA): TGTGCCAGCAGCTTAGGTTTAGGGGGCGACTACAATGAGCAGTTCTTC. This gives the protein CASSLGLGGDYNEQFF. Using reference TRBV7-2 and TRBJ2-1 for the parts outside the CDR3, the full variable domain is GAGVSQSPSNKVTEKGKDVELRCDPISGHTALYWYRQSLGQGLEFLIYFQGNSAPDKSGLPSDRFSAERTGGSVSTLTIQRTQQEDSAVYLCASSLGLGGDYNEQFFGPGTRLTVL.

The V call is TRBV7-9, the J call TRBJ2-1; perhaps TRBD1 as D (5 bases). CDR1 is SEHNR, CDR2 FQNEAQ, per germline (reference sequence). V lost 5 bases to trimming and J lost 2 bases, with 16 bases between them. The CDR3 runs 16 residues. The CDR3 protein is CASSLGPGLTYNEQFF. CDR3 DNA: TGTGCCAGCAGCCTGGGTCCAGGGCTTACCTACAATGAGCAGTTCTTC.

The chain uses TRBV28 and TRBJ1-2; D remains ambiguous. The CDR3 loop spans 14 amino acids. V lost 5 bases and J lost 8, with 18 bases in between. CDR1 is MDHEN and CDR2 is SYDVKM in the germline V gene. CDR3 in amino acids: CASSPLGFPWGYTF. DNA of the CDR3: TGTGCCAGCAGTCCCTTGGGGTTTCCGTGGGGCTACACCTTC.

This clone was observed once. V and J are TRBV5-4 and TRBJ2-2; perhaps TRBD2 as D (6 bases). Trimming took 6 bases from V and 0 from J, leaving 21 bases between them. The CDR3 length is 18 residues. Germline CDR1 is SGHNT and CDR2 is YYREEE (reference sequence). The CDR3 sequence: CASTGGGPNSPNTGELFF. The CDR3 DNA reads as TGTGCCAGCACTGGGGGAGGACCAAACTCTCCGAACACCGGGGAGCTGTTTTTT. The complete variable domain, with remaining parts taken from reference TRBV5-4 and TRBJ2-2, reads ETGVTQSPTHLIKTRGQQVTLRCSSQSGHNTVSWYQQALGQGPQFIFQYYREEENGRGNFPPRFSGLQFPNYSSELNVNALELDDSALYLCASTGGGPNSPNTGELFFGEGSRLTVL.

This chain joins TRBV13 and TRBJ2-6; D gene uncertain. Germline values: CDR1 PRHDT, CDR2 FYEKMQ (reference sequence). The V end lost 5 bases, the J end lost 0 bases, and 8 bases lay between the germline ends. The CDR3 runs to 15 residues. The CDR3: CASSPISSGANVLTF. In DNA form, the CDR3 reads TGTGCCAGCAGCCCCATTTCCTCTGGGGCCAACGTCCTGACTTTC.

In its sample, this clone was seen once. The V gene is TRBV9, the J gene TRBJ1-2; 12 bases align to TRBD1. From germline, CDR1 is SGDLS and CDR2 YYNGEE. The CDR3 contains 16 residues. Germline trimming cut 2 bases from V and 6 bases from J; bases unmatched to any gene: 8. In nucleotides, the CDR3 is TGTGCCAGCAGCGTTGAGGGACAGGGGGCAGGGGATGGCTACACCTTC. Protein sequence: CASSVEGQGAGDGYTF.

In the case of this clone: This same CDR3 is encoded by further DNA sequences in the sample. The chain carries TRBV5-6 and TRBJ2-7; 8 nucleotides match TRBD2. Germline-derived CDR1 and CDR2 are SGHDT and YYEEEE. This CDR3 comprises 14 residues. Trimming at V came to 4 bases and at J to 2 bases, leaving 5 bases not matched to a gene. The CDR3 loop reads CASSLGLGAYEQYF. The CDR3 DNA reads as TGTGCCAGCAGCCTGGGACTAGGGGCCTACGAGCAGTACTTC.

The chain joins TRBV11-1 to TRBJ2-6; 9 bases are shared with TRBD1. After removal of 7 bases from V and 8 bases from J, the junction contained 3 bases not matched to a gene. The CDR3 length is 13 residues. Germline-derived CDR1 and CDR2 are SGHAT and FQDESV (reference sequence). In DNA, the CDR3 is TGTGCCAGCACCGACAGGGGGACCAACGTCCTGACTTTC. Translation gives CASTDRGTNVLTF.

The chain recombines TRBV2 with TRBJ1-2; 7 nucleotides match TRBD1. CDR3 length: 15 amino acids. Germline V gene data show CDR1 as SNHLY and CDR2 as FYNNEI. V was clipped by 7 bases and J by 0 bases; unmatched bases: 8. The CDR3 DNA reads TGTGCCAGCACGGGACAGCTAAAGACTAACTATGGCTACACCTTC. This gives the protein CASTGQLKTNYGYTF.

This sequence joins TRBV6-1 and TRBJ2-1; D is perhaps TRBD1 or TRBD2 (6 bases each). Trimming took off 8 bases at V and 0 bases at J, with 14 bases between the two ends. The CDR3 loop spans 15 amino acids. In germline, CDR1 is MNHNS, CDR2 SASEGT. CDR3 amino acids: CASGEGGSSYNEQFF. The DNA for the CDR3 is TGTGCCAGCGGAGAAGGGGGGAGCTCCTACAATGAGCAGTTCTTC.

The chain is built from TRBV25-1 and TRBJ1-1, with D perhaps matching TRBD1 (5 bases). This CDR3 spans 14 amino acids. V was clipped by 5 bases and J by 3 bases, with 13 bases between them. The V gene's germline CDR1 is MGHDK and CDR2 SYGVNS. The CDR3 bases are TGTGCCAGCAGTTCCTGGACACGGGACACTGAAGCTTTCTTT. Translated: CASSSWTRDTEAFF.

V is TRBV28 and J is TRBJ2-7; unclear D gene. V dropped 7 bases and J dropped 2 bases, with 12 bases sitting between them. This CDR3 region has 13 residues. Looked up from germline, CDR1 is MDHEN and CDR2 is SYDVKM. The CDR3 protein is CASTPIQAYEQYF. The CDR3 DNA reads TGTGCCAGCACCCCAATTCAAGCCTACGAGCAGTACTTC.

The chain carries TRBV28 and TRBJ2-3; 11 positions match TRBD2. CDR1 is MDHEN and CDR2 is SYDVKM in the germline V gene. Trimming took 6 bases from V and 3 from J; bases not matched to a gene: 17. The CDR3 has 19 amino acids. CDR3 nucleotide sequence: TGTGCCAGCAGCTCTACCGCAATGGGTAGCGGGAGGGGGACAGATACGCAGTATTTT. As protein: CASSSTAMGSGRGTDTQYF.

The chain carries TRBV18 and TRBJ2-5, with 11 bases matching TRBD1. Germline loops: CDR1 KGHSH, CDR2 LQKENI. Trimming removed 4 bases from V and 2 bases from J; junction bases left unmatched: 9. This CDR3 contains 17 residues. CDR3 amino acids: CASSLYRDRGWQETQYF. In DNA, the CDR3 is TGTGCCAGCTCACTCTACCGGGACAGGGGGTGGCAAGAGACCCAGTACTTC.